Below are 17 T cell receptor beta chains sequenced from a single sample in a study of blood T cell repertoires in COVID-19. Data came from immunoSEQ multiplex PCR; TCRdb stores just in-frame clones and leaves some out. The sample holds tens of thousands of clones; approximately 85% are singletons and the top ten take 4.5% to 5.5%. The material sequenced was peripheral blood. These receptors were collected from a human donor in a cohort sampled during active COVID-19.

CDR3 in amino acids: CATSDGLRGGNSPLHF. The CDR3, as DNA: TGTGCCACCAGCGATGGGCTCAGGGGCGGTAATTCACCCCTCCACTTT. The chain carries TRBV15 and TRBJ1-6; D is perhaps TRBD1 (6 bases). Trimming shortened V by 5 bases and J by 6 bases, and 17 bases separated the two germline ends. Per the germline V gene, CDR1 is LNHNV and CDR2 is YYDKDF (reference sequence). The CDR3 sequence is 16 residues long.

V is TRBV7-2 and J is TRBJ2-1; tentative D call: TRBD2 (5 bases). Per the germline V gene, CDR1 is SGHTA and CDR2 is FQGNSA. The V gene lost 3 bases and the J gene lost 0 bases, with 18 bases spanning the gap. CDR3 length: 18 amino acids. This chain's CDR3 is CASSLRGSWESSYNEQFF. CDR3 bases: TGTGCCAGCAGCTTGCGCGGTAGTTGGGAGTCCTCCTACAATGAGCAGTTCTTC.

CDR3 sequence (DNA): TGTGCCACCAGTGATGAAAAGGGGTACGAGCAGTACTTC. Its translation is CATSDEKGYEQYF. This chain joins TRBV24-1 and TRBJ2-7; tentatively, D is TRBD1 (5 bases). This CDR3 region has 13 residues. The germline V gene has CDR1 KGHDR and CDR2 SFDVKD. The V end lost 3 bases, the J end lost 4 bases, and 9 bases lay between the germline ends.

The genes are TRBV10-3 and TRBJ1-4; D gene uncertain. Trimming took off 3 bases at V and 2 bases at J, with 7 bases between the two ends. This CDR3 comprises 14 residues. Per germline, CDR1 ENHRY and CDR2 SYGVKD. CDR3 in amino acids: CAISDSGTNEKLFF. DNA for the CDR3: TGTGCCATCAGTGATTCGGGGACTAATGAAAAACTGTTTTTT.

The rearrangement uses TRBV18 and TRBJ1-4, with 10 bases aligning to TRBD1. V trimming: 3 bases; J trimming: 5 bases; junction bases outside the gene matches: 9. The CDR3 extends over 17 amino acids. The germline gives CDR1 KGHSH, CDR2 LQKENI. The CDR3 DNA reads TGTGCCAGCTCACCGGGGACAGGGGCTCCAGGAAATGAAAAACTGTTTTTT. Its translation is CASSPGTGAPGNEKLFF.

V and J are TRBV15 and TRBJ1-3, with D hard to call. CDR1 is LNHNV and CDR2 is YYDKDF in the germline V gene (reference sequence). V was pared by 0 bases and J by 1 base, with 7 bases between. This CDR3 region has 15 residues. CDR3 residues: CATSRDVGSGNTIYF. Written as DNA, the CDR3 is TGTGCCACCAGCAGAGATGTCGGGTCTGGAAACACCATATATTTT.

The rearrangement links TRBV7-2 to TRBJ2-2, with 9 bases that match TRBD1. The CDR3 has 15 residues. Germline values: CDR1 SGHTA, CDR2 FQGNSA. Trimming cost V 9 bases and J 3 bases; bases outside gene matches: 8. CDR3 sequence: CASLRGQGDTGELFF. As DNA, the CDR3 is TGTGCCAGTTTACGGGGACAGGGAGACACCGGGGAGCTGTTTTTT. Complete variable domain (other parts from reference TRBV7-2 and TRBJ2-2): GAGVSQSPSNKVTEKGKDVELRCDPISGHTALYWYRQSLGQGLEFLIYFQGNSAPDKSGLPSDRFSAERTGGSVSTLTIQRTQQEDSAVYLCASLRGQGDTGELFFGEGSRLTVL.

CDR3 bases: TGTGCCAGCAGCAAACAGGGACACTTCTCTGGAAACACCATATATTTT. Encoded protein: CASSKQGHFSGNTIYF. The gene calls are TRBV21-1 and TRBJ1-3; TRBD1, the table's D call, was not compared with the DNA. TRBV21-1 is a known pseudogene. The CDR3 totals 16 residues.

This rearrangement joins TRBV6-6 to TRBJ2-1, with D possibly matching TRBD2 (6 bases). Germline V CDR1 and CDR2: MNHNY, SVGAGI (reference sequence). The ends were cut back, 6 bases at V and 0 bases at J, with 12 bases in the middle. This CDR3 is 15 amino acids long. CDR3 in amino acids: CASRAGSSSYNEQFF. CDR3 sequence (DNA): TGTGCCAGCAGGGCCGGGAGTAGCTCCTACAATGAGCAGTTCTTC.

This chain joins TRBV27 and TRBJ1-6; no clear D gene. Trimming shortened V by 6 bases and J by 7 bases, and 13 bases separated the two germline ends. The CDR3 contains 14 residues. The germline V gene has CDR1 MNHEY and CDR2 SMNVEV (reference sequence). CDR3 nucleotide sequence: TGTGCCAGCAGCTCCGGGGAGGTAAATTCACCCCTCCACTTT. Amino acids: CASSSGEVNSPLHF.

This rearrangement joins TRBV5-4 to TRBJ2-1, with D possibly being TRBD1 (6 bases). Trimming removed 4 bases at V and 3 bases at J, with 17 bases between. The CDR3 spans 16 residues. Per germline, CDR1 SGHNT and CDR2 YYREEE (reference sequence). The CDR3 bases are TGTGCCAGCAGCACTCTACAGGGAGTGTACTACAATGAGCAGTTCTTC. It codes for CASSTLQGVYYNEQFF. Together with reference TRBV5-4 and TRBJ2-1, the CDR3 gives the full variable domain: ETGVTQSPTHLIKTRGQQVTLRCSSQSGHNTVSWYQQALGQGPQFIFQYYREEENGRGNFPPRFSGLQFPNYSSELNVNALELDDSALYLCASSTLQGVYYNEQFFGPGTRLTVL.

This sequence joins TRBV5-6 and TRBJ2-5, with D perhaps matching TRBD1 (5 bases). Germline CDR1 SGHDT, CDR2 YYEEEE. This CDR3 is built from 16 residues. V lost 5 bases, J lost 1 base, and 18 bases lay in between. The CDR3 region has the DNA TGTGCCAGCAGTTGGGTCAGGGCACCTTTCCAAGAGACCCAGTACTTC. This sequence encodes CASSWVRAPFQETQYF.

The chain employs TRBV5-1 and TRBJ1-3; maybe TRBD1 (5 bases). V was pared by 1 base and J by 0 bases, with 8 bases between. The CDR3 covers 15 residues. Germline values: CDR1 SGHRS, CDR2 YFSETQ. CDR3 nucleotide sequence: TGCGCCAGCAGCTTGCAGGGTACCTCTGGAAACACCATATATTTT. It encodes CASSLQGTSGNTIYF.

V is TRBV5-4 and J is TRBJ1-1, with TRBD1 as a possible D gene (5 bases). This CDR3 spans 14 amino acids. The V end lost 4 bases, the J end lost 3 bases, and 13 bases lay between the germline ends. CDR1 and CDR2 (germline): SGHNT, YYREEE (reference sequence). The CDR3 DNA sequence: TGTGCCAGCAGCCCCGGGGGGTGGGACACTGAAGCTTTCTTT. Protein sequence: CASSPGGWDTEAFF.

The chain is built from TRBV11-2 and TRBJ2-1; D call uncertain. The germline V gene encodes CDR1 SGHAT and CDR2 FQNNGV. Trimming took 1 base from V and 7 from J, leaving 8 bases between them. The CDR3 is 13 residues long. The CDR3 DNA sequence: TGTGCCAGCAGCTTAGTGGCTGCAAATGAGCAGTTCTTC. Translating it yields CASSLVAANEQFF.

The chain is built from TRBV19 and TRBJ2-3; TRBD2 might be the D (6 bases). Germline CDR1 and CDR2: LNHDA and SQIVND (reference sequence). There are 15 residues in the CDR3. The V end lost 5 bases, the J end lost 8 bases, and 20 bases lay between the germline ends. The CDR3 bases are TGTGCCAGTAGTCCCCGTGGGGGGACCCCGGGTACGCAGTATTTT. Protein sequence: CASSPRGGTPGTQYF.

The chain joins TRBV6-6 to TRBJ2-2, with 8 bases lining up with TRBD2. Germline trimming cut 5 bases from V and 0 bases from J; bases unmatched to any gene: 8. The CDR3 length is 17 residues. Germline CDR1 reads MNHNY; CDR2 reads SVGAGI (reference sequence). The CDR3 reads CASSLAAGGPNTGELFF. The DNA for the CDR3 is TGTGCCAGCAGTCTGGCCGCGGGGGGACCGAACACCGGGGAGCTGTTTTTT.